The clone carrying this T cell receptor (beta chain) has more than one count but fewer than ten. This sample also contains other DNA sequences that code for the same CDR3. Per the germline V gene, CDR1 is WSHSY and CDR2 is SAAADI. The CDR3 is 16 residues long. J was trimmed by 2 bases and V by 3 bases; bases with no gene match: 4. Assay: immunoSEQ multiplex PCR; the TCRdb copy retains only in-frame clones and omits some. The sample yields about 68,000 clones, 75% to 90% seen once. The sample originates from a study of blood T cell repertoires in COVID-19. The wider study: Samples of COVID-19 (acute and convalescent) were obtained from the United States, Italy and Spain.

Sequencing was carried out using peripheral blood. The TCR was taken from a human donor in a cohort sampled during active COVID-19. J is TRBJ1-1 and V is TRBV10-2; TRBD1 matches 12 bases. CDR3 in DNA: TGCGCCAGCAGTGAAAGGGACAGGGGGCTTAACACTGAAGCTTTCTTT. Amino acid sequence: CASSERDRGLNTEAFF.